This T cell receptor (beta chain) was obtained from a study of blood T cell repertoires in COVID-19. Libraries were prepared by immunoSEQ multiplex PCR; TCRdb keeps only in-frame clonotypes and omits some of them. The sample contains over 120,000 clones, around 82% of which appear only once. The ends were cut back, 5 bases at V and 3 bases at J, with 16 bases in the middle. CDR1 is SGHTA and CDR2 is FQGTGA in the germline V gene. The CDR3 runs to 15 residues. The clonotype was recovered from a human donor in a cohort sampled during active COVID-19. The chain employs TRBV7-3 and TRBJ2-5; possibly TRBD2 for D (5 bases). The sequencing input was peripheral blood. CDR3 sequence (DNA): TGTGCCAGCAGCAAAAGGAGGTCCTATGAAGAGACCCAGTACTTC. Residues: CASSKRRSYEETQYF. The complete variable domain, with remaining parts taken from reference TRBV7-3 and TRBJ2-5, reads GAGVSQTPSNKVTEKGKYVELRCDPISGHTALYWYRQSLGQGPEFLIYFQGTGAADDSGLPNDRFFAVRPEGSVSTLKIQRTERGDSAVYLCASSKRRSYEETQYFGPGTRLLVL.